The entry that follows covers one T cell receptor beta chain sequence. After removal of 7 bases from V and 6 bases from J, the junction contained 5 bases not matched to a gene. The CDR3 totals 14 residues. TCRdb passed the RT-PCR reads through MiXCR, listing each CDR3 protein once. The profile shows hundreds of thousands of distinct CDR3 sequences, over 25% of them singletons. This specimen belongs to a study of response to subunit inactivated influenza vaccine. The chain recombines TRBV12-3 or TRBV12-4 with TRBJ2-1; 11 bases align to TRBD2. The sequence came from a man in his fifties or sixties who received an inactivated influenza vaccine. The sequences come from CD4+ T cells sorted from PBMCs, collected 5 days after vaccination. The CDR3 loop is CASTPSGRSNEQFF. For the CDR3, the DNA is TGTGCCAGCACCCCTAGCGGGAGGTCCAATGAGCAGTTCTTC.